The 27 T cell receptor beta chains below come from one sample, sequenced in a study of shared clonotypes between healthy human individuals. Clones were sequenced by immunoSEQ multiplex PCR, and TCRdb holds only the in-frame ones, with some missing. The sample yields some 680,000 clones, 55% to 85% seen once. Sequencing was carried out using memory CD4+ T cells sorted from blood. Subset here: CD45RA-negative fraction. The origin of the receptors is a woman in her twenties or thirties in good health.

In this sample, this clone turned up a few times. The CDR3 is CASSWGVGASNYEQYF. The CDR3 nucleotides read TGTGCCAGCTCATGGGGAGTAGGGGCATCGAACTACGAGCAGTACTTC. The J gene is TRBJ2-7, the V gene TRBV18, with D perhaps matching TRBD1 or TRBD2 (5 bases each). V was trimmed by 5 bases and J by 3 bases, leaving 20 bases between them. CDR1 and CDR2 (germline): KGHSH, LQKENI. CDR3 length equals 16 residues.

V usage is TRBV28 and J usage is TRBJ2-5; TRBD2 agrees at 8 bases. J was trimmed by 8 bases and V by 3 bases; bases with no gene match: 14. There are 16 residues in the CDR3. CDR1 MDHEN and CDR2 SYDVKM come from the germline V gene. CDR3 DNA sequence: TGTGCCAGCAGTTTTGTGTTCGAGGAGCGGGAGTTAACCCAGTACTTC. Translating it yields CASSFVFEERELTQYF.

CDR3 region: CASSLLGLGQWQNQPQHF. DNA for the CDR3: TGTGCCAGCAGCTTACTAGGTCTGGGACAGTGGCAAAATCAGCCCCAGCATTTT. The J gene is TRBJ1-5, the V gene TRBV7-8; 7 nucleotides agree with TRBD1. The CDR3 contains 18 residues. Germline CDR1 reads SGHVS; CDR2 reads FQNEAQ. Losses at the gene ends were 2 bases for V and 4 bases for J; bases not matched to a gene: 14.

A note on this clone: A single base separates this from a much larger clone, so it may be a read error. The same CDR3 can be traced to other DNA sequences in this sample. The CDR3 reads CASSLTVNQPQHF. CDR3 DNA sequence: TGTGCCAGCAGCTTGACAGTCAATCAGCCCCAGCATTTT. The chain carries TRBV5-5 and TRBJ1-5; D gene ambiguous. CDR3 length: 13 amino acids. The germline V gene has CDR1 SGHKS and CDR2 YYEKEE (reference sequence). Trimming took 1 base from V and 3 from J, leaving 5 bases between them.

The gene calls are TRBV7-8 and TRBJ1-4; D possibly corresponds to TRBD1 (5 bases). This CDR3 spans 12 amino acids. Germline values: CDR1 SGHVS, CDR2 FQNEAQ. Trimming shortened V by 3 bases and J by 8 bases, and 7 bases separated the two germline ends. Here the CDR3 reads CASSLNREKLFF. In nucleotides, the CDR3 is TGTGCCAGCAGCTTGAACAGGGAAAAACTGTTTTTT.

Points on this clone: Within the sample, other DNA sequences also encode this same CDR3. This chain links TRBV19 with TRBJ2-1; 9 bases map to TRBD2. Trimming removed 6 bases from V and 4 bases from J; junction bases left unmatched: 7. The CDR3 is made up of 15 amino acids. Germline V gene data show CDR1 as LNHDA and CDR2 as SQIVND (reference sequence). The CDR3 loop is CASSTTSGSYNEQFF. CDR3 coding DNA: TGTGCCAGTAGCACGACTAGCGGAAGTTACAATGAGCAGTTCTTC.

This clone was observed once. The chain links TRBV6-5 to TRBJ2-1; a possible D gene is TRBD2 (6 bases). Germline lookup yields CDR1 MNHEY and CDR2 SVGAGI. The CDR3 loop spans 14 amino acids. V shed 0 bases and J shed 8 bases, with 11 bases lying between them. CDR3 loop: CASSYSAWGDEQFF. The CDR3 DNA follows: TGTGCCAGCAGTTACTCGGCGTGGGGGGATGAGCAGTTCTTC.

A few counts support this clone. The chain joins TRBV28 to TRBJ2-2; 7 nucleotides align to TRBD1. With 6 bases clipped from V and 3 bases from J, the junction kept 4 bases outside the gene matches. Germline CDR1 is MDHEN and CDR2 is SYDVKM. The length of the CDR3 is 14 residues. The CDR3, as DNA: TGTGCCAGCAGAACAGGGGTGGACACCGGGGAGCTGTTTTTT. It is translated as CASRTGVDTGELFF.

The rearrangement uses TRBV11-2 and TRBJ2-7; the D gene could be TRBD1 or TRBD2 (5 bases each). V was cut by 0 bases and J by 0 bases, with 12 bases left in between. CDR1 is SGHAT and CDR2 is FQNNGV in the germline V gene. This CDR3 region has 16 residues. The CDR3 region has the DNA TGTGCCAGCAGCTTAGACCCGGGGACGTACTCCTACGAGCAGTACTTC. It codes for CASSLDPGTYSYEQYF.

The CDR3 region is CASSDRADYGYTF. The CDR3, as DNA: TGTGCCAGCAGTGACAGGGCGGACTATGGCTACACCTTC. The chain has TRBV2 and TRBJ1-2, with TRBD1 as a possible D gene (5 bases). The germline gives CDR1 SNHLY, CDR2 FYNNEI. V gave up 3 bases and J gave up 3 bases, with 8 bases separating them. The CDR3 length is 13 residues.

The chain carries TRBV18 and TRBJ1-2, with 9 bases that match TRBD1. J gave up 6 bases and V 5 bases, and 7 bases lay outside the gene matches. The CDR3 totals 14 residues. Germline-derived CDR1 and CDR2 are KGHSH and LQKENI. The CDR3 loop reads CASSETGGINGYTF. In nucleotides, the CDR3 is TGTGCCAGCTCAGAGACAGGGGGGATTAATGGCTACACCTTC.

The chain links TRBV2 to TRBJ1-4, with D perhaps TRBD1 (6 bases). Between the trimmed V and J ends, which lost 5 bases and 3 bases, there was a span of 10 bases. CDR3 size: 14 residues. The V gene's germline CDR1 is SNHLY and CDR2 FYNNEI. CDR3 residues: CASSQGRSNEKLFF. The CDR3 DNA follows: TGTGCCAGCAGTCAGGGGAGGTCTAATGAAAAACTGTTTTTT. The full variable domain, completed using reference TRBV2 and TRBJ1-4, is EPEVTQTPSHQVTQMGQEVILRCVPISNHLYFYWYRQILGQKVEFLVSFYNNEISEKSEIFDDQFSVERPDGSNFTLKIRSTKLEDSAMYFCASSQGRSNEKLFFGSGTQLSVL.

The chain is built from TRBV19 and TRBJ2-3, with D possibly matching TRBD2 (6 bases). This CDR3 region has 14 residues. Germline assignment: CDR1 LNHDA and CDR2 SQIVND (reference sequence). The V end lost 3 bases, the J end lost 4 bases, and 11 bases lay between the germline ends. CDR3 coding DNA: TGTGCCAGTAGTATTAGTTGGGAGGCAGATACGCAGTATTTT. Protein: CASSISWEADTQYF.

This clone was found once. This chain joins TRBV25-1 and TRBJ2-3; TRBD2 agrees at 9 bases. The CDR3 extends over 14 amino acids. Germline V CDR1 and CDR2: MGHDK, SYGVNS. Trimming took 4 bases from V and 6 from J; bases not matched to a gene: 5. The chain's CDR3 is CASSGREGEDTQYF. The CDR3, as DNA: TGTGCCAGCAGTGGGCGGGAGGGCGAGGATACGCAGTATTTT.

This chain joins TRBV5-1 and TRBJ2-7, with TRBD1 identical over 8 bases. This CDR3 comprises 15 residues. The germline gives CDR1 SGHRS, CDR2 YFSETQ. V shed 1 base and J 7 bases; nucleotides not matched to a gene: 10. The CDR3 sequence: CASSLLETGAREQYF. The CDR3 DNA is TGCGCCAGCAGCTTGTTGGAGACAGGGGCACGAGAGCAGTACTTC.

The chain couples TRBV10-3 to TRBJ1-5; 7 bases map to TRBD1. Germline V gene data show CDR1 as ENHRY and CDR2 as SYGVKD. The CDR3 totals 13 residues. With V trimmed by 4 bases and J by 5 bases, 2 bases remained unmatched. This chain's CDR3 is CAISGGTDQPQHF. The CDR3 coding sequence is TGTGCCATCAGTGGAGGGACAGATCAGCCCCAGCATTTT.

The chain combines TRBV5-4 with TRBJ1-1; D gene unclear. The CDR3 length is 15 residues. In germline, CDR1 is SGHNT, CDR2 YYREEE (reference sequence). Trimming pared 0 bases from V and 2 bases from J, leaving 11 bases between. CDR3 in DNA: TGTGCCAGCAGCTTGGCTCCCACCCCCAACACTGAAGCTTTCTTT. It is translated as CASSLAPTPNTEAFF.

This clone was detected once. Different DNA sequences within this sample yield the same CDR3. V is TRBV5-1 and J is TRBJ2-1; TRBD2 matches at 8 bases. CDR3 length: 15 amino acids. Per germline, CDR1 SGHRS and CDR2 YFSETQ. J was trimmed by 0 bases and V by 4 bases; bases with no gene match: 3. The DNA of the CDR3 is TGCGCCAGCAGCCCGGGGGGGAGCTCCTACAATGAGCAGTTCTTC. Translation: CASSPGGSSYNEQFF.

The chain uses TRBV28 and TRBJ2-7, with 9 positions matching TRBD2. Per the germline V gene, CDR1 is MDHEN and CDR2 is SYDVKM. The CDR3 runs 13 residues. J lost 0 bases, V lost 6 bases, and 0 bases had no gene match. CDR3 residues: CASRRGGSYEQYF. CDR3 sequence (DNA): TGTGCCAGCAGGCGGGGGGGCTCCTACGAGCAGTACTTC.

The chain is built from TRBV2 and TRBJ1-1, with D possibly TRBD1 on 5 matching bases. This CDR3 has 10 amino acids. Germline loops: CDR1 SNHLY, CDR2 FYNNEI. V lost 8 bases and J lost 9, with 10 bases in between. The CDR3 region has the DNA TGTGCCAGCGGGGGGGGAAAAGCTTTCTTT. This translates into CASGGGKAFF.

This chain uses TRBV2 with TRBJ1-1; the D gene is possibly TRBD1 (5 bases). V gave up 4 bases and J gave up 5 bases, with 11 bases separating them. The CDR3 has 13 residues. Germline values: CDR1 SNHLY, CDR2 FYNNEI. CDR3 coding DNA: TGTGCCAGCAGTGTGGGGGGACGGACTGAAGCTTTCTTT. It yields the protein CASSVGGRTEAFF.

This sequence joins TRBV6-5 and TRBJ2-4; no clear D gene. Germline lookup yields CDR1 MNHEY and CDR2 SVGAGI. The V end lost 6 bases, the J end lost 6 bases, and 12 bases lay between the germline ends. This CDR3 contains 13 residues. The CDR3 protein is CASSKTRGNIQYF. The CDR3 DNA follows: TGTGCCAGCAGCAAAACGCGCGGAAACATTCAGTACTTC.

This clone has only one observation. The chain uses TRBV30 and TRBJ2-2; D not resolved. Trimming pared 2 bases from V and 6 bases from J, leaving 19 bases between. CDR1 and CDR2 (germline): GTSNPN, SVGIG (reference sequence). The length of the CDR3 is 16 residues. For the CDR3, the DNA is TGTGCCTGGAGTAGCCTAGTTCCCCATAAGGCCGGGGAGCTGTTTTTT. Protein: CAWSSLVPHKAGELFF. The complete variable domain, with remaining parts taken from reference TRBV30 and TRBJ2-2, reads SQTIHQWPATLVQPVGSPLSLECTVEGTSNPNLYWYRQAAGRGLQLLFYSVGIGQISSEVPQNLSASRPQDRQFILSSKKLLLSDSGFYLCAWSSLVPHKAGELFFGEGSRLTVL.

Turning to this clone: Other DNA sequences within the sample encode an identical CDR3. The V and J genes are TRBV11-2 and TRBJ2-7; no clear D. The CDR3 is 13 amino acids. V was pared by 5 bases and J by 1 base, with 9 bases between. The germline V gene encodes CDR1 SGHAT and CDR2 FQNNGV. Written as DNA, the CDR3 is TGTGCCAGCAGCCCCGGGCAGTCCTACGAGCAGTACTTC. It specifies CASSPGQSYEQYF.

This clone has more than one count but fewer than ten. The chain joins TRBV28 to TRBJ1-2, with D possibly being TRBD1 (6 bases). Germline values: CDR1 MDHEN, CDR2 SYDVKM. The V end lost 2 bases, the J end lost 3 bases, and 10 bases lay between the germline ends. CDR3 length equals 14 residues. CDR3 nucleotides: TGTGCCAGCAGTTTAGTATCAGGGGACTATGGCTACACCTTC. Amino acid sequence: CASSLVSGDYGYTF.

This clone came up once. The V and J genes are TRBV5-1 and TRBJ2-7; 11 bases line up with TRBD1. The CDR3 loop spans 15 amino acids. Germline V gives CDR1 SGHRS, CDR2 YFSETQ. Losses at the gene ends were 0 bases for V and 4 bases for J; bases not matched to a gene: 3. CDR3 sequence (DNA): TGCGCCAGCAGCTTGGTGGGACAGGGGGAGTACGAGCAGTACTTC. Translated, it gives CASSLVGQGEYEQYF.

The rearrangement links TRBV4-1 to TRBJ1-4, with TRBD1 matching over 9 bases. The V gene end was trimmed by 0 bases and the J gene end by 3 bases; junction bases not matched to a gene: 5. The CDR3 totals 17 residues. Germline CDR1 reads MGHRA; CDR2 reads YSYEKL. CDR3: CASSQEQRQGANEKLFF. In nucleotides, the CDR3 is TGCGCCAGCAGCCAAGAACAGAGACAGGGGGCTAATGAAAAACTGTTTTTT.